This entry concerns a single TCR beta chain. Its antigen is currently unknown. The data were taken from a study of cytomegalovirus exposure and HLA in healthy donors. Germline CDR1 is SGHTA and CDR2 is FQGNSA. There are 15 residues in the CDR3. Trimming cost V 1 base and J 9 bases, with 19 bases left between them. The PCR used 60 Vbeta and 13 Jbeta primers. The protocol was immunoSEQ multiplex PCR, while the TCRdb copy is restricted to in-frame clones and leaves out a portion. The table has some 190,000 clones, about 80% seen once. Findings of the study overall: An analysis that was carried out later associated 16,951 TCR beta sequences with HLA alleles at 0.05 false discovery rate.

This sequence was found in a man aged 18 to 35 in good health and CMV-seronegative. Sequencing input: PBMCs. The V gene is TRBV7-2, the J gene TRBJ2-7; possible D gene TRBD1, 6 bases. The CDR3, as DNA: TGTGCCAGCAGCTTAGGGGTCGGGACACGGACCTGGCAGTACTTC. Protein: CASSLGVGTRTWQYF.